A single sample is the source of the 14 T cell receptor beta chains below, sequenced in a study of long-term antiretroviral therapy in people with HIV. Sequencing used immunoSEQ v3.0 at survey level. Produced via immunoSEQ multiplex PCR; TCRdb's table is partial and in-frame only. Of 45,000 or so clones in the sample, approximately 94% are singletons; the top ten hold less than 2.5%. This material consisted of unsorted PBMCs, taken approximately 9.5 years after starting antiretroviral therapy. These receptors were collected from a man aged 25 to 40 with HIV.

The chain joins TRBV4-1 to TRBJ1-2, with D perhaps matching TRBD1 (6 bases). Germline V gene sequence: CDR1 MGHRA, CDR2 YSYEKL. The CDR3 spans 13 residues. The V gene lost 6 bases and the J gene lost 2 bases, with 10 bases spanning the gap. In DNA, the CDR3 is TGCGCCAGCAGACCCGACAGGAACTATGGCTACACCTTC. It yields the protein CASRPDRNYGYTF.

The rearrangement joins TRBV28 to TRBJ2-7, with a weak D call TRBD2 (6 bases). The germline CDR1 and CDR2 sequences are MDHEN and SYDVKM. The CDR3 runs to 12 residues. Trimming stripped 4 bases from V and 5 bases from J, with 9 bases between. CDR3 protein: CASSSTRDEQYF. DNA for the CDR3: TGTGCCAGCAGTTCGACTAGGGACGAGCAGTACTTC.

There are a few counts of this clone. This rearrangement joins TRBV2 to TRBJ2-1; 7 positions agree with TRBD1. Per germline, CDR1 SNHLY and CDR2 FYNNEI. This CDR3 region has 14 residues. V was pared by 6 bases and J by 4 bases, with 6 bases of the junction left unmatched. The CDR3 region is CASSAMTGYNEQFF. In DNA form, the CDR3 reads TGTGCCAGCAGCGCGATGACAGGGTACAATGAGCAGTTCTTC.

The rearrangement joins TRBV27 to TRBJ2-3, with D unresolved. Trimming left V 5 bases short and J 3 bases short, with 15 bases between. Germline loops: CDR1 MNHEY, CDR2 SMNVEV (reference sequence). The CDR3 runs to 15 residues. In nucleotides, the CDR3 is TGTGCCAGCAGTCCTCAGTGGTCCGGGACAGATACGCAGTATTTT. This encodes CASSPQWSGTDTQYF.

This sequence joins TRBV9 and TRBJ1-2; 7 bases are shared with TRBD1. The J segment lost 8 bases and the V segment lost 4 bases, leaving 14 bases of the junction unmatched. Per germline, CDR1 SGDLS and CDR2 YYNGEE. The CDR3 loop spans 15 amino acids. The CDR3 DNA reads as TGTGCCAGCAGCCCCACAAAACGACAGGGAGGCGGCTACACCTTC. It is translated as CASSPTKRQGGGYTF.

V gene TRBV7-6 combines with J gene TRBJ1-5; no firm D call. The CDR3 has 13 amino acids. Germline-derived CDR1 and CDR2 are SGHVS and FNYEAQ. V was shortened by 5 bases and J by 0 bases, with 5 bases between the two germline ends. The CDR3 coding sequence is TGTGCCAGCAGCAGAGATAGCAATCAGCCCCAGCATTTT. Its translation is CASSRDSNQPQHF.

The chain employs TRBV29-1 and TRBJ2-3; D gene ambiguous. The germline V gene has CDR1 SQVTM and CDR2 ANQGSEA. This CDR3 is built from 13 residues. The V end was cut by 4 bases, the J end by 2 bases, with 10 bases between. The DNA of the CDR3 is TGCAGCGTTGCCCCTTGGGTCACAGATACGCAGTATTTT. Residues: CSVAPWVTDTQYF.

This chain uses TRBV27 with TRBJ2-7; D is possibly TRBD1 or TRBD2 (5 bases each). CDR3 size: 14 residues. Germline V gene lookup returns CDR1 MNHEY and CDR2 SMNVEV (reference sequence). Trimming cost V 1 base and J 7 bases, with 14 bases left between them. This CDR3 reads CASSLLRGSGEQYV. The CDR3 DNA is TGTGCCAGCAGTTTATTGAGGGGATCCGGGGAGCAGTACGTC.

DNA of the CDR3: TGTGCCAGCAGTTACTCCGAGAGGGGGACCTACGAGCAGTACTTC. Amino acids: CASSYSERGTYEQYF. The V call is TRBV6-5, the J call TRBJ2-7; D is possibly TRBD1 (6 bases). Germline-derived CDR1 and CDR2 are MNHEY and SVGAGI. The CDR3 is 15 residues long. The V gene lost 0 bases and the J gene lost 2 bases, with 11 bases spanning the gap.

The chain couples TRBV28 to TRBJ1-5, with D hard to call. The germline V gene encodes CDR1 MDHEN and CDR2 SYDVKM. CDR3 size: 12 residues. V was trimmed by 4 bases and J by 7 bases, leaving 8 bases between them. CDR3 in DNA: TGTGCCAGCAGTTCCTACCGACAGCCCCAGCATTTT. It translates to CASSSYRQPQHF. Drawing the rest from reference TRBV28 and TRBJ1-5, the complete variable domain is DVKVTQSSRYLVKRTGEKVFLECVQDMDHENMFWYRQDPGLGLRLIYFSYDVKMKEKGDIPEGYSVSREKKERFSLILESASTNQTSMYLCASSSYRQPQHFGDGTRLSIL.

The chain joins TRBV7-9 to TRBJ1-3; D is unclear. V lost 8 bases and J 0 bases, leaving 11 bases between the germline ends. Germline assignment: CDR1 SEHNR and CDR2 FQNEAQ (reference sequence). This CDR3 is 14 amino acids long. The DNA for the CDR3 is TGTGCCAGCCAGGTCGCGAACTCTGGAAACACCATATATTTT. This sequence encodes CASQVANSGNTIYF.

The gene calls are TRBV7-6 and TRBJ2-5; D may be TRBD2 (6 bases). The CDR3 totals 14 residues. Per the germline V gene, CDR1 is SGHVS and CDR2 is FNYEAQ. The V end was cut by 5 bases, the J end by 1 base, with 11 bases between. The CDR3 here is CASSPMGGQETQYF. The CDR3 nucleotides are TGTGCCAGCAGCCCCATGGGGGGCCAAGAGACCCAGTACTTC.

The chain links TRBV4-1 to TRBJ1-1; D remains ambiguous. CDR3 length: 18 amino acids. V was clipped by 0 bases and J by 0 bases, with 17 bases between them. CDR1 and CDR2 (germline): MGHRA, YSYEKL. CDR3 sequence (DNA): TGCGCCAGCAGCCAAGAGGATTCTTACAGCTACATGAACACTGAAGCTTTCTTT. Translated: CASSQEDSYSYMNTEAFF.

The chain has TRBV2 and TRBJ1-5; a weak D match, TRBD1 (5 bases). V dropped 3 bases and J dropped 0 bases, with 15 bases sitting between them. This CDR3 is 17 amino acids long. Germline V gene data show CDR1 as SNHLY and CDR2 as FYNNEI. The CDR3 here is CASSDREPQYSNQPQHF. DNA of the CDR3: TGTGCCAGCAGTGACAGGGAGCCCCAGTATAGCAATCAGCCCCAGCATTTT.